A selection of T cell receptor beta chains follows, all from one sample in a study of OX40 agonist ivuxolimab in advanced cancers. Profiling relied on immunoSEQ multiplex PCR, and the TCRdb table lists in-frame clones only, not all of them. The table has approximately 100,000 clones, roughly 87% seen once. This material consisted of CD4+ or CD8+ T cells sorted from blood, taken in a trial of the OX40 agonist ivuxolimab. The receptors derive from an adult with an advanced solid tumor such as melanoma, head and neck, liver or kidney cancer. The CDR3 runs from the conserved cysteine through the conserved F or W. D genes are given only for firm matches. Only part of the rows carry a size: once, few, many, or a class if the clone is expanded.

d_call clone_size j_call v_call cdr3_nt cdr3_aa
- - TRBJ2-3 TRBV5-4 TGTGCCAGCAGCCCGGGCGGGGCAGATACGCAGTATTTT CASSPGGADTQYF
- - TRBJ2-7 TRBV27 TGTGCCAGCAGTTCGGTCAGCTTCTACGAGCAGTACTTC CASSSVSFYEQYF
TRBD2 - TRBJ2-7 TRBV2 TGTGCCAGCAGCGCTGAGGCGGGGGGACCCTACGAGCAGTACTTC CASSAEAGGPYEQYF
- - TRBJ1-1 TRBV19 TGTGCCAGTAGTAGGTCCGGGACAATCGGCACTGAAGCTTTCTTT CASSRSGTIGTEAFF
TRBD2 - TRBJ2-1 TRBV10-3 TGTGCCATCAGGGAGGGACTAGCGGAGTACAATGAGCAGTTCTTC CAIREGLAEYNEQFF
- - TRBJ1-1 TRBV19 TGTGCCAGTAGTCCCCTCGGATCATCCGTGAACACTGAAGCTTTCTTT CASSPLGSSVNTEAFF
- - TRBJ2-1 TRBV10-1 TGCGCCAGCAGTGTCAGCCTAGGGTCCTACAATGAGCAGTTCTTC CASSVSLGSYNEQFF
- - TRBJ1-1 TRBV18 TGTGCCAGCTCTCTAGACTCGCGGGACACTGAAGCTTTCTTT CASSLDSRDTEAFF
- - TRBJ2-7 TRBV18 TGTGCCAGCTCAATTACAGGGACTGGCGAGCAGTACTTC CASSITGTGEQYF
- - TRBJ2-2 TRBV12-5 TGTGCTAGTGGCTCTGGGACCGGGGAGCTGTTTTTT CASGSGTGELFF
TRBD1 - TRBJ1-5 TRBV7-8 TGTGCCAGCAGCCGGACAGGGGACAGCAATCAGCCCCAGCATTTT CASSRTGDSNQPQHF
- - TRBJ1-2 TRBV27 TGTGCCAGCAGGGCTCTCAGTAGGGCCCTTAACTTC CASRALSRALNF
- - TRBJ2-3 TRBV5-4 TGTGCCAGCAGCTTGGGGGGGACCGGCACAGATACGCAGTATTTT CASSLGGTGTDTQYF
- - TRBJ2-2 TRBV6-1 TGTGCCAGCAGCCCGCGATTTCTTAACACCGGGGAGCTGTTTTTT CASSPRFLNTGELFF
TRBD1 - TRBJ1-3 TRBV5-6 TGTGCCAGCAGCTTGAACAGGGGGATCAACACCATATATTTT CASSLNRGINTIYF
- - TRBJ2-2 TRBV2 TGTGCCAGCAGCGCTGACACCGGGGAGCTGTTTTTT CASSADTGELFF
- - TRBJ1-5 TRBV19 TGTGCCAGTAGTATAGGCGCGGCAGGCGGTCAGCCCCAGCATTTT CASSIGAAGGQPQHF
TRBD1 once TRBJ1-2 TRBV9 TGTGCCAGCAGCGTAGCTACCGGGACAGGCGGCTCTGGCTACACCTTC CASSVATGTGGSGYTF
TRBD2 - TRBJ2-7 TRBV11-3 TGTGCCAGCAGCCAGGGGGGGGCTAGCGGGACTCACGAGCAGTACTTC CASSQGGASGTHEQYF
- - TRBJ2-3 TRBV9 TGTGCCAGCAGCGTAGCAGGGAGCGGGACAGATACGCAGTATTTT CASSVAGSGTDTQYF
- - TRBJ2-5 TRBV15 TGTGCCACCAGCAGAGTTACGGATTTCCAAGAGACCCAGTACTTC CATSRVTDFQETQYF
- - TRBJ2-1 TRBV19 TGTGCCAGTAGTATAATCTCGGACTCCTACAATGAGCAGTTCTTC CASSIISDSYNEQFF
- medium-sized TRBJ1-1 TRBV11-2 TGTGCCAGCAGACCTCGACGACGGATGAACACTGAAGCTTTCTTT CASRPRRRMNTEAFF
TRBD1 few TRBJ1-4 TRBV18 TGTGCCAGCTCACAGATGGCAGGGGGCGGACGTGAAAAACTGTTTTTT CASSQMAGGGREKLFF
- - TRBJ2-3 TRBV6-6 TGTGCCAGCAGTCCCCCCGGGACACCCCTCACAGATACGCAGTATTTT CASSPPGTPLTDTQYF
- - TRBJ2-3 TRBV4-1 TGCGCCAGCAGCCAATCCTCAGACACAGATACGCAGTATTTT CASSQSSDTDTQYF
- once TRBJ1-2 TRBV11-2 TGTGCCAGCAGCCTAATACCGGGGTCCCCCTATGGCTACACCTTC CASSLIPGSPYGYTF
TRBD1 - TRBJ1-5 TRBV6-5 TGTGCCAGCAGGCCGACAGGGGGGAGTCATCAGCCCCAGCATTTT CASRPTGGSHQPQHF
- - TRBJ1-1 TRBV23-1 TGCGCCAGCAGTCATCACGGGACACCGAACACTGAAGCTTTCTTT CASSHHGTPNTEAFF
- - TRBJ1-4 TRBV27 TGTGCCAGCAGTTTATGGTCCCTTGGGGAAAAACTGTTTTTT CASSLWSLGEKLFF
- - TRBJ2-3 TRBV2 TGTGCCAGCAGTGGCCAAGACACAGATACGCAGTATTTT CASSGQDTDTQYF
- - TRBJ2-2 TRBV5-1 TGCGCCAGCAGCTTGAGGCCTTCATCGGGGGAGCTGTTTTTT CASSLRPSSGELFF
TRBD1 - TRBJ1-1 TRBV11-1 TGTGCCAGCAGCGGTGGGACAGGGGGCAACGCTGAAGCTTTCTTT CASSGGTGGNAEAFF
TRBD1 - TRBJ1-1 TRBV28 TGTGCCAGCAGTTCACCTACAGGGGACACTGAAGCTTTCTTT CASSSPTGDTEAFF
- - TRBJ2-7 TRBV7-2 TGTGCCAGCACCCCAGGGGATCCCTACGAGCAGTACTTC CASTPGDPYEQYF
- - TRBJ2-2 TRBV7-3 TGTGCCAGCAGCTTAACAGGGGACAACACCGGGGAGCTGTTTTTT CASSLTGDNTGELFF
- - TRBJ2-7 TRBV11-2 TGTGCCAGCAGCGTAGAAATCTCCTACGAGCAGTACTTC CASSVEISYEQYF
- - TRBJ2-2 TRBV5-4 TGTGCCAGCAGCTTAAAACAGGGCAGCGGGGAGCTGTTTTTT CASSLKQGSGELFF
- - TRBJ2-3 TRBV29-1 TGCAGCGTTGATAAGGGGTCTAATACGCAGTATTTT CSVDKGSNTQYF
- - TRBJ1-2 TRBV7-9 TGTGCCAGCAGCTCGACTGAGTCCTATGGCTACACCTTC CASSSTESYGYTF
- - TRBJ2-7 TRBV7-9 TGTGCCAGCAGCCCGTTGACACCTACCACCTACGAGCAGTACTTC CASSPLTPTTYEQYF
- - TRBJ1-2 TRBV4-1 TGCGCCAGCAGCCAAGATGCCCTGCGGGGCTACACCTTC CASSQDALRGYTF
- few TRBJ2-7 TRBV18 TGTGCCAGCTCAATTGGGCCCGAGCAGTACTTC CASSIGPEQYF
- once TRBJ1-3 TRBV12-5 TGTGCTAGTGGTCCGGTGGGGGGCAATGGAAACACCATATATTTT CASGPVGGNGNTIYF
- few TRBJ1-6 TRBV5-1 TGCGCCAGCAGCTTAGACCTAATACAGAATAATTCACCCCTCCACTTT CASSLDLIQNNSPLHF
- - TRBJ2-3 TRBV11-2 TGTGCCAGCAGCTTACCGGGGGCCCGCACAGATACGCAGTATTTT CASSLPGARTDTQYF
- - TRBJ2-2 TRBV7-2 TGTGCCAGCAGCCTACGGTATACCGTCTCTACCGGGGAGCTGTTTTTT CASSLRYTVSTGELFF
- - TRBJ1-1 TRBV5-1 TGCGCCAGCAGTAGGACAGCAAACACTGAAGCTTTCTTT CASSRTANTEAFF
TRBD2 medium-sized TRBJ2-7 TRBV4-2 TGTGCCAGCAGCCAAGATCTAGGACTAGTGGGGGGGTACGAGCAGTACTTC CASSQDLGLVGGYEQYF